This record covers a single T cell receptor (beta chain). This receptor's antigen is unknown. Base qualities are not provided; no much larger clone lies one nucleotide away. The library relied on the immunoSEQ multiplex PCR assay. Held by TCRdb, this immuneACCESS table contains in-frame sequences only and omits some clones. Under half of the omission traces to an unresolved V gene where checked; the cause of the rest is unknown. The sample yields roughly 40,000 clones; approximately 94% were counted once. The top ten clonotypes cover 0.3% to 0.4% of the sample. From the cysteine up to the phenylalanine, the CDR3 has a length of 13 residues. The sequence is cut down to CDR3 DNA, 39 bases in frame from base 1. Via the germline V gene (reference sequence), CDR1 is SGHNT and CDR2 YYREEE. The V and J ends are trimmed by 4 bases and 6 bases, leaving 10 bases between them. This sample was included in a study of T cell changes during pregnancy in multiple sclerosis (dated by TCRdb to between 2018 and 2021). Turning to the overall study: The study examined how the T cell repertoire changed over the course of pregnancy in women with multiple sclerosis.

The rearrangement joined TRBV5-4 to TRBJ1-4, with TRBD1 as a weak D call on 6 bases. The specimen comprised CD4+ T cells from peripheral blood mononuclear cells, sampled after pregnancy. This clonotype was obtained from a female donor with multiple sclerosis, enrolled in a pregnancy study. The CDR3 region: CASSGTSDEKLFF. In nucleotides, the sequence is TGTGCCAGCAGCGGGACATCCGATGAAAAACTGTTTTTT.